The 10 T cell receptor beta chains in this list originate from one sample, sequenced in a study of Ad26.COV2.S vaccination and SARS-CoV-2 variants. Indicated treatment: about 20 received Ad26.COV2.S at low or high dose, single or two shots; 5 received placebo; per-sample allocation not given. The samples were gathered on day 63 after the first injection of vaccine or placebo. Method: immunoSEQ multiplex PCR; TCRdb's copy keeps in-frame clones and lacks some. Of around 450,000 clones listed, around 89% are singletons. Specimen: peripheral blood, collected in a trial of Ad26.COV2.S vaccine versus placebo. Every receptor here comes from a person aged 18 to 65 who received the Ad26.COV2.S COVID-19 vaccine or a placebo.

This sequence joins TRBV2 and TRBJ2-2; 8 bases match TRBD2. Germline CDR1 and CDR2: SNHLY and FYNNEI. The J segment lost 1 base and the V segment lost 5 bases, leaving 3 bases of the junction unmatched. The CDR3 runs to 15 residues. Written as DNA, the CDR3 is TGTGCCAGCAGTCTCAGCGGGAGGAACACCGGGGAGCTGTTTTTT. This gives the protein CASSLSGRNTGELFF.

The chain couples TRBV9 to TRBJ1-2; D possibly corresponds to TRBD1 (6 bases). The ends were cut back, 0 bases at V and 6 bases at J, with 15 bases in the middle. Germline V CDR1 and CDR2: SGDLS, YYNGEE. This CDR3 has 15 amino acids. As DNA, the CDR3 is TGTGCCAGCAGCGTAGCGGGGGCCCAGGGTGATGGCTACACCTTC. Translated: CASSVAGAQGDGYTF.

CDR3 DNA sequence: TGCAGTGCGGACCCTAGGGAGACCCAGTACTTC. Translation: CSADPRETQYF. The V gene is TRBV20-1, the J gene TRBJ2-5; D not resolved. The CDR3 has 11 amino acids. CDR1 and CDR2 (germline): DFQATT, SNEGSKA (reference sequence). V was clipped by 6 bases and J by 5 bases, with 10 bases between them.

The V call is TRBV5-1, the J call TRBJ1-1, with TRBD1 as a possible D gene (5 bases). V lost 1 base to trimming and J lost 5 bases, with 15 bases between them. CDR1 is SGHRS and CDR2 is YFSETQ in the germline V gene. The CDR3 length is 15 residues. CDR3: CASSLFRQGDTEAFF. CDR3 in DNA: TGCGCCAGCAGCTTGTTTCGTCAGGGTGATACTGAAGCTTTCTTT.

This chain links TRBV9 with TRBJ1-5; D might be TRBD1 (6 bases). The germline CDR1 and CDR2 sequences are SGDLS and YYNGEE. V was pared by 3 bases and J by 5 bases, with 9 bases between. The CDR3 is 13 amino acids. CDR3 DNA sequence: TGTGCCAGCAGCGCAGGGGTTCATCAGCCCCAGCATTTT. This sequence encodes CASSAGVHQPQHF.

The chain employs TRBV3-1 (or the pseudogene TRBV3-2) and TRBJ2-7, with 7 nucleotides matching TRBD2. Trimming took 4 bases from V and 4 from J; bases not matched to a gene: 10. The CDR3 is 15 residues long. Germline V gene data show CDR1 as LGHDT and CDR2 as YNNKEL (reference sequence). The CDR3 sequence: CASSPSFGRAYEQYF. CDR3 in DNA: TGTGCCAGCAGCCCTTCTTTTGGGAGGGCGTACGAGCAGTACTTC.

This chain links TRBV5-1 with TRBJ2-1, with D perhaps matching TRBD2 (5 bases). CDR3 length: 12 amino acids. Per the germline V gene, CDR1 is SGHRS and CDR2 is YFSETQ. V was trimmed by 3 bases and J by 11 bases, leaving 12 bases between them. The CDR3 sequence is CASSSRTGKQFF. The CDR3 nucleotides read TGCGCCAGCAGCTCCCGGACGGGGAAGCAGTTCTTC.

This rearrangement joins TRBV28 to TRBJ2-2; D is unresolved. V was trimmed by 3 bases and J by 8 bases, leaving 7 bases between them. Germline V lookup: CDR1 MDHEN, CDR2 SYDVKM. The CDR3 is 12 amino acids. The CDR3 protein is CASSFAIGELFF. The CDR3 DNA sequence: TGTGCCAGCAGTTTCGCTATTGGGGAGCTGTTTTTT.

This clone was seen only once. The chain links TRBV28 to TRBJ1-6; 8 bases are a match to TRBD1. CDR1 is MDHEN, CDR2 SYDVKM, per germline. The V and J ends lost 6 bases and 7 bases, in that order; junction bases with no gene match: 14. This CDR3 has 17 amino acids. CDR3 in DNA: TGTGCCAGCAGCCGATGGGGAGGACAGGGCGACAATTCACCCCTCCACTTT. Translated: CASSRWGGQGDNSPLHF.

This clone was observed a few times. The rearrangement joins TRBV7-9 to TRBJ1-6, with D possibly TRBD1 on 5 matching bases. Trimming stripped 6 bases from V and 8 bases from J, with 11 bases between. Germline CDR1 reads SEHNR; CDR2 reads FQNEAQ (reference sequence). The CDR3 has 13 amino acids. CDR3 amino acids: CASRLGGDSPLHF. In DNA, the CDR3 is TGTGCCAGCAGACTCGGGGGGGATTCACCCCTCCACTTT.